This is a list of T cell receptor beta chains from one sample in a study of cytomegalovirus exposure and HLA in healthy donors. Profiling relied on immunoSEQ multiplex PCR, and the TCRdb table lists in-frame clones only, not all of them. This sample yields about 220,000 clones, of which roughly 88% are seen a single time; over 11% belongs to the top ten. Sequencing was carried out using PBMCs. These receptors were obtained from a woman between 25 and 40 years old in good health and CMV-seropositive. The conserved cysteine and the conserved F or W are not part of the CDR3 here.

j_gene | v_gene | CDR3aa
TRBJ1-2 | TRBV9 | ASSLSRGQYGYT
TRBJ2-5 | TRBV6-5 | ASSYSFGAGLED
TRBJ1-2 | TRBV29-1 | SVAGAGTNGYT
TRBJ2-1 | TRBV19 | ASSIELAGYNEQF
TRBJ2-5 | TRBV27 | ASSLFSARGGTQY
TRBJ1-1 | TRBV25-1 | ASSPRQGRTEAF
TRBJ1-1 | TRBV7-3 | ASSLTSAGPTEAF
TRBJ2-1 | TRBV30 | ALHQGAGNEQF
TRBJ1-1 | TRBV27 | ASSPGSTEAF
TRBJ2-1 | TRBV7-8 | ASSYSMREGTQF
TRBJ2-1 | TRBV4-2 | ASSQDSMGNYNEQF
TRBJ2-7 | TRBV7-7 | ASSLDGSYEQY
TRBJ1-5 | TRBV7-2 | ASSLFRGNQPQH
TRBJ1-5 | TRBV7-2 | ASSWGQLSNQPQH
TRBJ2-2 | TRBV4-1 | ASSQYGLVNTGELF
TRBJ1-2 | TRBV7-6 | ASSRTTGVANYGYT
TRBJ2-7 | TRBV5-1 | ASSDTSGTSYEQY
TRBJ2-7 | TRBV6-1 | ASSMTTVYEQY
TRBJ1-1 | TRBV2 | ASTGTGSTEAF
TRBJ1-2 | TRBV9 | ASSVGEGYGYT
TRBJ2-7 | TRBV6-5 | ASSYSATSYEQY
TRBJ2-1 | TRBV6-1 | ASSEAPRGENNEQF
TRBJ1-2 | TRBV11-1 | ASSPSLGGNYGYT
TRBJ2-1 | TRBV9 | ASSSPGSGTGNHNEQF